The 12 T cell receptor beta chains listed next were all sequenced from one sample in a study of Ad26.COV2.S vaccination and SARS-CoV-2 variants. Noted treatment: some 20 received Ad26.COV2.S at low or high dose, single or two shots; 5 received placebo; per-sample allocation not given. Sampling was performed 63 days after the first vaccine or placebo injection. TCRdb keeps only in-frame clones here, not all; method: immunoSEQ multiplex PCR. The profile shows fewer than 500,000 clones, about nine tenths of them singletons. The starting material was peripheral blood, obtained in a trial of Ad26.COV2.S vaccine versus placebo. These receptor sequences come from a person aged 18-65 years who received the Ad26.COV2.S COVID-19 vaccine or a placebo.

This clone was recorded only once. The rearrangement joins TRBV2 to TRBJ2-1; TRBD2 agrees at 15 bases. Germline lookup yields CDR1 SNHLY and CDR2 FYNNEI. V shed 5 bases and J 6 bases; nucleotides not matched to a gene: 8. This CDR3 comprises 17 residues. The DNA for the CDR3 is TGTGCCAGCAGTCCTCCGGGACTAGCGGGAGGCCTCAATGAGCAGTTCTTC. Its protein is CASSPPGLAGGLNEQFF.

The genes are TRBV6-2 or TRBV6-3 and TRBJ2-3; 8 bases line up with TRBD2. This CDR3 contains 18 residues. The J segment lost 0 bases and the V segment lost 0 bases, leaving 8 bases of the junction unmatched. Germline V CDR1 and CDR2: MNHEY, SVGEGT. The CDR3 region has the DNA TGTGCCAGCAGTTACTCTAATTCGGGGACTAGAAGCACAGATACGCAGTATTTT. Amino acids: CASSYSNSGTRSTDTQYF.

The chain combines TRBV4-1 with TRBJ2-5; 13 bases map to TRBD2. The CDR3 is 19 amino acids. Germline trimming cut 3 bases from V and 4 bases from J; bases unmatched to any gene: 14. CDR1 is MGHRA, CDR2 YSYEKL, per germline. In nucleotides, the CDR3 is TGCGCCAGCAGCCACAAAAGGACTAGCGGGAGTATAACCGCAGAGACCCAGTACTTC. This encodes CASSHKRTSGSITAETQYF.

The chain carries TRBV14 and TRBJ1-5; 9 bases fit TRBD1. CDR1 SGHDN and CDR2 FVKESK come from the germline V gene. With V trimmed by 5 bases and J by 3 bases, 20 bases remained unmatched. This CDR3 is 20 amino acids long. CDR3 loop: CASSERTGEVQSGLNQPQHF. The CDR3 region has the DNA TGTGCCAGCAGCGAAAGGACAGGGGAGGTTCAATCGGGCCTCAATCAGCCCCAGCATTTT.

V gene TRBV3-1 (or the pseudogene TRBV3-2) combines with J gene TRBJ2-7; perhaps D is TRBD1 or TRBD2 (5 bases each). The length of the CDR3 is 15 residues. V shed 2 bases and J shed 5 bases, with 16 bases lying between them. The germline V gene encodes CDR1 LGHDT and CDR2 YNNKEL (reference sequence). The CDR3 reads CASSQTRPRGDEQYF. CDR3 in DNA: TGTGCCAGCAGCCAAACAAGACCACGGGGCGACGAGCAGTACTTC.

The rearrangement uses TRBV7-9 and TRBJ1-2; 9 positions match TRBD1. The CDR3 loop spans 18 amino acids. Trimming took 1 base from V and 0 from J; bases not matched to a gene: 9. In germline, CDR1 is SEHNR, CDR2 FQNEAQ (reference sequence). The CDR3 DNA sequence: TGTGCCAGCAGCTTAGTTAGGACAGGGGCCTACTCTAACTATGGCTACACCTTC. Protein sequence: CASSLVRTGAYSNYGYTF.

The CDR3 bases are TGTGCCAGCAGCTGGGGACGGGGGAACGGTGAAAAACTGTTTTTT. It translates to CASSWGRGNGEKLFF. The J gene is TRBJ1-4, the V gene TRBV7-9, with D tentatively TRBD1 (5 bases). The CDR3 has 15 residues. The germline V gene has CDR1 SEHNR and CDR2 FQNEAQ (reference sequence). Trimming took off 4 bases at V and 7 bases at J, with 16 bases between the two ends.

The rearrangement joins TRBV7-8 to TRBJ1-1, with unresolved D. The CDR3 consists of 13 residues. Trimming shortened V by 3 bases and J by 8 bases, and 13 bases separated the two germline ends. Germline assignment: CDR1 SGHVS and CDR2 FQNEAQ. CDR3 region: CASSLFGPLEAFF. Here the CDR3 DNA reads TGTGCCAGCAGCTTGTTTGGACCCCTAGAAGCTTTCTTT.

The chain joins TRBV29-1 to TRBJ2-7; 9 bases map to TRBD1. Germline CDR1 and CDR2: SQVTM and ANQGSEA. The CDR3 length is 15 residues. V dropped 1 base and J dropped 1; count of bases not matched to a gene: 5. The CDR3 nucleotides read TGCAGCGTTGAAGTATTGGACAGGGGTTCCTACGAGCAGTACTTC. Translating it yields CSVEVLDRGSYEQYF.

The CDR3 bases are TGCGCCAGCAGCAACCGAGACAGGGGTGGCACAGATACGCAGTATTTT. Protein product: CASSNRDRGGTDTQYF. The V gene is TRBV5-1, the J gene TRBJ2-3, with TRBD1 matching 8 bases. V lost 4 bases and J lost 1; bases outside the gene matches: 8. Germline CDR1 and CDR2: SGHRS and YFSETQ. The CDR3 sequence is 16 residues long.

This clone was found once. The chain uses TRBV10-3 and TRBJ2-1, with a tentative D call TRBD2 (6 bases). This CDR3 has 15 residues. The germline V gene has CDR1 ENHRY and CDR2 SYGVKD. With 3 bases removed from V and 6 bases from J, the gap between germline ends came to 15 bases. CDR3 sequence: CAISEMGGKTNEQFF. Here the CDR3 DNA reads TGTGCCATCAGTGAAATGGGCGGGAAAACCAATGAGCAGTTCTTC.

The CDR3 protein is CATGLGMNTEAFF. The CDR3 DNA reads TGTGCGACCGGGTTAGGGATGAACACTGAAGCTTTCTTT. V usage is TRBV19 and J usage is TRBJ1-1; D is undetermined. This CDR3 region has 13 residues. Germline lookup yields CDR1 LNHDA and CDR2 SQIVND (reference sequence).